The TCR beta chain described here comes from a study of T cells in Graves' hyperthyroidism and ophthalmopathy. Study findings and constraints: Most thyroid-expanded clonotypes above 0.001 were also found in blood.

Trimming removed 5 bases from V and 4 bases from J, with 19 bases in between. The CDR3 loop spans 15 amino acids. Germline CDR1 is SGHKS and CDR2 is YYEKEE (reference sequence). Patients counted as stable if ophthalmopathy did not develop within 18 months. TCR beta CDR3 sequences were amplified from RNA transcripts. An initial round of RT-PCR targeting the TCR CDR3 relied on the HTBI primer set. TCRdb reanalysed the multiplex PCR reads using MiXCR and keeps one entry per CDR3 protein. The data contain some 720,000 distinct CDR3 sequences, 16% of them seen just once; the ten biggest clones take up around 8.1%. This clonotype was observed a few times. What it recognizes is unknown.

This chain joins TRBV5-5 and TRBJ2-7; the D gene could be TRBD1 or TRBD2 (6 bases each). The sequencing input was blood. The sequence derives from a man aged 18 to 30 with Graves' hyperthyroidism. In nucleotides, the CDR3 is TGTGCCAGCAGGCCCGGCTGGGGGGCGACGTACGAGCAGTACTTC. This gives the protein CASRPGWGATYEQYF.